Shown below are 17 T cell receptor beta chains from a single sample sequenced in a study of identical twins. TCRdb used MiXCR to reprocess the 5' RACE reads, holding one entry per CDR3 protein. The table records 600,000 to 700,000 distinct CDR3 sequences, 21% of them present only once. These data were also reused for a study on T cells expressing NK-cell markers.

Source material: PBMCs. These receptors came from a woman younger than 30 in good health.

The rearrangement uses TRBV3-1 and TRBJ2-1; 8 bases line up with TRBD1. This CDR3 comprises 15 residues. Germline V gene lookup returns CDR1 LGHDT and CDR2 YNNKEL (reference sequence). Trimming took 0 bases from V and 11 from J; bases not matched to a gene: 9. CDR3 sequence: CASSQETLGRGQQFF. The CDR3 DNA follows: TGTGCCAGCAGCCAAGAGACCCTTGGCAGGGGGCAGCAGTTCTTC.

This clonotype was picked up a small number of times. The chain uses TRBV7-2 and TRBJ2-5; D is unclear. The V gene lost 5 bases and the J gene lost 3 bases, with 10 bases spanning the gap. There are 13 residues in the CDR3. CDR1 SGHTA and CDR2 FQGNSA come from the germline V gene. CDR3 region: CASSPGREETQYF. CDR3 in DNA: TGTGCCAGCAGCCCGGGCCGGGAAGAGACCCAGTACTTC.

This clonotype was found a few times. The gene calls are TRBV25-1 and TRBJ1-2; D is undetermined. This CDR3 spans 14 amino acids. In germline, CDR1 is MGHDK, CDR2 SYGVNS. V lost 3 bases, J lost 6 bases, and 14 bases lay in between. This chain's CDR3 is CASSDHQLLDGYTF. The CDR3 coding sequence is TGTGCCAGCAGTGATCATCAGTTGTTGGATGGCTACACCTTC.

This clonotype came up once. The V and J genes are TRBV10-3 and TRBJ2-7; 10 bases align to TRBD2. V trimming: 7 bases; J trimming: 4 bases; junction bases outside the gene matches: 7. The CDR3 is 14 amino acids. Germline V gives CDR1 ENHRY, CDR2 SYGVKD. The CDR3 DNA reads TGTGCCATCACCCCCGGGACTAGCGAGTACGAGCAGTACTTC. Its translation is CAITPGTSEYEQYF.

The chain recombines TRBV12-3 or TRBV12-4 with TRBJ2-3; 8 bases are a match to TRBD2. Trimming removed 6 bases from V and 0 bases from J; junction bases left unmatched: 11. CDR3 length: 17 residues. The CDR3 protein is CASRTLAGLSSTDTQYF. DNA of the CDR3: TGTGCCAGCAGGACGTTAGCGGGACTTTCTAGCACAGATACGCAGTATTTT.

The chain recombines TRBV2 with TRBJ2-3, with TRBD2 matching over 11 bases. Germline V gene sequence: CDR1 SNHLY, CDR2 FYNNEI. The CDR3 is 17 residues long. V dropped 9 bases and J dropped 4; count of bases not matched to a gene: 15. DNA of the CDR3: TGTGCCAGTGGCGGGACTAGCGGACCTTGGGGCCCAGATACGCAGTATTTT. Its protein product is CASGGTSGPWGPDTQYF.

This clonotype appeared a few times. The V and J genes are TRBV20-1 and TRBJ2-1; 7 bases agree with TRBD2. Trimming removed 0 bases from V and 1 base from J; junction bases left unmatched: 6. CDR1 is DFQATT, CDR2 SNEGSKA, per germline (reference sequence). The CDR3 length is 16 residues. The CDR3 is CSARDASGGSYNEQFF. The CDR3 DNA reads as TGCAGTGCTAGAGATGCTAGCGGCGGTTCCTACAATGAGCAGTTCTTC.

The chain has TRBV5-6 and TRBJ2-3; D is undetermined. Germline V gene sequence: CDR1 SGHDT, CDR2 YYEEEE. V was shortened by 0 bases and J by 2 bases, with 7 bases between the two germline ends. CDR3 length equals 14 residues. CDR3 sequence reads: CASSLVELTDTQYF. DNA for the CDR3: TGTGCCAGCAGCTTGGTCGAACTCACAGATACGCAGTATTTT.

The table lists this clonotype with a count of one. This rearrangement joins TRBV4-3 to TRBJ1-4; D perhaps matches TRBD1 (5 bases). From germline, CDR1 is LGHNA and CDR2 YSLEER. Trimming left V 0 bases short and J 10 bases short, with 15 bases between. The CDR3 sequence is 15 residues long. The CDR3 nucleotides are TGCGCCAGCAGCCAAGAGGGGACTTCAGCATTAAAACTGTTTTTT. Amino acid sequence: CASSQEGTSALKLFF.

This clonotype was counted at least ten times. The CDR3 DNA reads as TGCAGCGTTGTAGGGGCAGGGAACACCGGGGAGCTGTTTTTT. Its translation is CSVVGAGNTGELFF. This rearrangement joins TRBV29-1 to TRBJ2-2; tentatively, D is TRBD1 (5 bases). Germline values: CDR1 SQVTM, CDR2 ANQGSEA. V was cut by 4 bases and J by 1 base, with 10 bases left in between. The CDR3 is 14 amino acids.

This clonotype turned up a few times. V and J are TRBV12-3 or TRBV12-4 and TRBJ2-3, with 11 bases lining up with TRBD2. J lost 4 bases, V lost 4 bases, and 10 bases had no gene match. The length of the CDR3 is 17 residues. As DNA, the CDR3 is TGTGCCAGCAGTTCCGACCTTAGCGGGAGGGCCCCAGATACGCAGTATTTT. It translates to CASSSDLSGRAPDTQYF.

The rearrangement links TRBV12-3 or TRBV12-4 to TRBJ2-3; TRBD2 agrees at 11 bases. This CDR3 spans 16 amino acids. J lost 2 bases, V lost 6 bases, and 7 bases had no gene match. The CDR3 reads CASRRRLAGTTDTQYF. In nucleotides, the CDR3 is TGTGCCAGCAGGCGGAGACTAGCGGGGACCACAGATACGCAGTATTTT.

The rearrangement uses TRBV4-3 and TRBJ2-3; 14 nucleotides align to TRBD2. The germline V gene has CDR1 LGHNA and CDR2 YSLEER. J was trimmed by 7 bases and V by 4 bases; bases with no gene match: 4. The CDR3 spans 15 residues. The CDR3 nucleotides are TGCGCCAGCAGCCGCGGGACTAGCGGGAGAAATACGCAGTATTTT. Its translation is CASSRGTSGRNTQYF.

The table lists this clonotype with a few counts. The V call is TRBV6-2 or TRBV6-3, the J call TRBJ2-7; D is unclear. V was shortened by 6 bases and J by 3 bases, with 12 bases between the two germline ends. The CDR3 runs to 13 residues. Germline V gene data show CDR1 as MNHEY and CDR2 as SVGEGT. CDR3 amino acids: CASSPALGYEQYF. CDR3 DNA: TGTGCCAGCAGCCCGGCTTTGGGCTACGAGCAGTACTTC.

This clonotype was seen more than once but under ten times. V is TRBV5-1 and J is TRBJ2-7, with 7 bases matching TRBD2. Germline CDR1 is SGHRS and CDR2 is YFSETQ. The CDR3 spans 15 residues. Losses at the gene ends were 3 bases for V and 7 bases for J; bases not matched to a gene: 13. The CDR3 DNA reads TGCGCCAGCAGCTCATTGACGGGGGGATTACGGGAGCAGTACTTC. Protein product: CASSSLTGGLREQYF.

This clonotype has a count of ten or more. CDR3 region: CASSLGPQLAGGTTDTQYF. The CDR3 DNA reads TGCGCCAGCAGCTTGGGCCCACAACTAGCGGGAGGGACCACAGATACGCAGTATTTT. The gene calls are TRBV5-1 and TRBJ2-3; TRBD2 matches 13 bases. Germline CDR1 reads SGHRS; CDR2 reads YFSETQ. The CDR3 spans 19 residues. Trimming removed 0 bases from V and 2 bases from J; junction bases left unmatched: 9.

The rearrangement joins TRBV20-1 to TRBJ2-3; 8 bases agree with TRBD1. Germline lookup yields CDR1 DFQATT and CDR2 SNEGSKA (reference sequence). The junction had 2 bases not matched to a gene; V was cut back by 5 bases and J by 1 base. This CDR3 is 13 amino acids long. The DNA of the CDR3 is TGCAGTGCTCAACAGGGGGGCACAGATACGCAGTATTTT. Translated: CSAQQGGTDTQYF.